Only a few counts were recorded for the clone carrying this T cell receptor beta chain. A much larger clone is a single base away; this may be a read error. Selection for sequencing was limited to patients who had shown CD8+CD57+ cell expansion by flow cytometry. Patient blood was sampled before any therapy had been received. The data were taken from a study of CD8+CD57+ T cells in acquired aplastic anemia. Study details: Average DNA yield from sorted CD4+ and CD8+ cells was around 3.2 ug.

Genomic DNA provided the template from which TCR beta VDJ and CDR3 profiles were obtained. Each CDR3 protein gets one entry after TCRdb re-called the reads with MiXCR. The sample holds roughly 170,000 distinct CDR3 sequences, nearly 50% seen once. V was clipped by 4 bases and J by 7 bases; unmatched bases: 13. Germline CDR1 is SGHRS and CDR2 is YFSETQ. There are 16 residues in the CDR3. The V gene is TRBV5-1, the J gene TRBJ2-3; TRBD2 agrees at 9 bases. This TCR was recovered from a human donor with aplastic anemia. Sequences were obtained from sorted CD4+, CD8+, or CD8+CD57+ T cells (not recorded which) from PBMCs. DNA for the CDR3: TGCGCCAGCAGCCCCACTAGCGGGCCGAGGTTGTATACGCAGTATTTT. Amino acid sequence: CASSPTSGPRLYTQYF.